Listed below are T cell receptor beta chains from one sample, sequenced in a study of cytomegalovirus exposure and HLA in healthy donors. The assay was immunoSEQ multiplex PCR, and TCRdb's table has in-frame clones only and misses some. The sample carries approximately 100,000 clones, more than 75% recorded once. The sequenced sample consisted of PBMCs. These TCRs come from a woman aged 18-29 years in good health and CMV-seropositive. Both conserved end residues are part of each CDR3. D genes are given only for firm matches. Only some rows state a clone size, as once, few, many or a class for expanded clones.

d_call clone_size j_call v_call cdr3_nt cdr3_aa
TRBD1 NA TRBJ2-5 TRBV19 TGTGCCAGTAGTATCAGGTCCAGGGGGCGTGAGACCCAGTACTTC CASSIRSRGRETQYF
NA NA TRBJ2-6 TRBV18 TGTGCCAGCTCACCAAAACTACAGGGAACTGGGGCCAACGTCCTGACTTTC CASSPKLQGTGANVLTF
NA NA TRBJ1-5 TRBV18 TGTGCCAGCTCACCCCTAGATCCGAGTCAGCCCCAGCATTTT CASSPLDPSQPQHF
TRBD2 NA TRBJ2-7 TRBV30 TGTGCCTGGAGTTTGGGCGGGAGGGCCTCCTACGAGCAGTACTTC CAWSLGGRASYEQYF
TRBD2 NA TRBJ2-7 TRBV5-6 TGTGCCAGCAGTCTCATCACTAGCGACTACGAGCAGTACTTC CASSLITSDYEQYF
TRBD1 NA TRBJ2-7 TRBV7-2 TGTGCCAGCAGCTCCCAGGGGGCTGGGGAGCAGTACTTC CASSSQGAGEQYF
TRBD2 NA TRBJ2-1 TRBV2 TGTGCCAGCAGTTTTACTAGCGGGGGCTCCAATGAGCAGTTCTTC CASSFTSGGSNEQFF
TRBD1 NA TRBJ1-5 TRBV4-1 TGCGCCAGCAGCCCTCAGACAGGGTATCAGCCCCAGCATTTT CASSPQTGYQPQHF
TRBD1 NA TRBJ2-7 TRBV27 TGTGCCAGCAGTCGAGGGACAGGGTGGTGGGAGCAGTACTTC CASSRGTGWWEQYF
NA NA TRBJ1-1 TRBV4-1 TGCGCCAGCAGCCAACTTTTCCTCCGGGAGCTTAAAGCTTTCTTT CASSQLFLRELKAFF
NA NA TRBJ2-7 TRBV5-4 TGTGCCAGCAGCTCAAGCGGGTCCAGGAGCTCCTACGAGCAGTACTTC CASSSSGSRSSYEQYF
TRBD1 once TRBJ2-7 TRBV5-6 TGTGCCAGCAGCTTGTCCGGGACAGGATCCTACGAGCAGTACTTC CASSLSGTGSYEQYF
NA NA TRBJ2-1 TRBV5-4 TGTGCCAGCAGCCAGGAGGTTAGTGCGTGGAATGAGCGGTTCTTC CASSQEVSAWNERFF
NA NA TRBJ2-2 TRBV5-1 TGCGCCAGTGGGCACACCGGGGAGCTGTTTTTT CASGHTGELFF
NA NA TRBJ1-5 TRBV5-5 TGTGCCAGCAGCTTGGTGGCGGTCAATCAGCCCCAGCATTTT CASSLVAVNQPQHF
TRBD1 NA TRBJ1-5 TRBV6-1 TGTGCCAGCAGGGGGACAGGGGGCAATCAGCCCCAGCATTTT CASRGTGGNQPQHF
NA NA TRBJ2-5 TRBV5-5 TGTGCCAGCAGCTTTAATGGGGTGAGGGAAGAGACCCAGTACTTC CASSFNGVREETQYF
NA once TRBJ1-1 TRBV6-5 TGTGCCAGCAGTTACGGTACGGACACTGAAGCTTTCTTT CASSYGTDTEAFF
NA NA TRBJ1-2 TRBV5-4 TGTGCCAGCAGTCCCTACAGCAGTAACTATGGCTACACCTTC CASSPYSSNYGYTF
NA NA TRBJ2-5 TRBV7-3 TGTGCCAGCAGTTTCACAACCCCCGGGGTACAAGAGACCCAGTACTTC CASSFTTPGVQETQYF
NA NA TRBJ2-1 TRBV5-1 TGCGCCAGCAGCTTACCTACCAGCGGAGACCACAATGAGCAGTTCTTC CASSLPTSGDHNEQFF
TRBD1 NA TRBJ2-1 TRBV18 TGTGCCAGCTCACCATTAGAACAGGGGGCTCACAATGAGCAGTTCTTC CASSPLEQGAHNEQFF
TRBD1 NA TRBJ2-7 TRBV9 TGTGCCAGCAGCGCCGGGACAGCTCTCTCCTACGAGCAGTACTTC CASSAGTALSYEQYF
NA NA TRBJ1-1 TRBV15 TGTGCCACCAGCAACCGAGGTTACCAAATGAACACTGAAGCTTTCTTT CATSNRGYQMNTEAFF
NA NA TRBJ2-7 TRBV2 TGTGCCAGCAGTACCGATAGCGGCTACGAGCAGTACTTC CASSTDSGYEQYF